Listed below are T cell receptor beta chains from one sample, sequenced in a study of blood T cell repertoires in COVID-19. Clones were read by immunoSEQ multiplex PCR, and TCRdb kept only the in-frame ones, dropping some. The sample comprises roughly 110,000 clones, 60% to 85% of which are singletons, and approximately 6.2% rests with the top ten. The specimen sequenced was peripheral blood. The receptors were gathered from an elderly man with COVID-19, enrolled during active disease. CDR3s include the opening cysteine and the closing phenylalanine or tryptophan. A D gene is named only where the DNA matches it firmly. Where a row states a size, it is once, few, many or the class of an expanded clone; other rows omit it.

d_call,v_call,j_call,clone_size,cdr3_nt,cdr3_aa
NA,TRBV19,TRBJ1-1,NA,TGTGCCAGTAGTCTGACAGGACTTAACACTGAAGCTTTCTTT,CASSLTGLNTEAFF
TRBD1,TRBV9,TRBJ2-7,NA,TGTGCCAGCAGCGCCACCGGGACAGGGGACGAGCAGTACTTC,CASSATGTGDEQYF
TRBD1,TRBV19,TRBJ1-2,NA,TGTGCCAGTAGTCCGGGACAGGGATATGGCTACACCTTC,CASSPGQGYGYTF
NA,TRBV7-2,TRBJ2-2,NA,TGTGCCAGCAGCTTAGAGAACAGGGATGCCGGGGAGCTGTTTTTT,CASSLENRDAGELFF
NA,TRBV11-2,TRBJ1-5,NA,TGTGCCAGCAGCTTATGGGCCTCGAGGGCCCCAAATCAGCCCCAGCATTTT,CASSLWASRAPNQPQHF
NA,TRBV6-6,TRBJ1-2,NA,TGTGCCAGCAGTTACGGTGCGGGGCAGAACTATGGCTACACCTTC,CASSYGAGQNYGYTF
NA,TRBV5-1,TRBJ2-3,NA,TGCGCCAGCAGCTTACGGGGTTCTGTTCTTAGCACAGATACGCAGTATTTT,CASSLRGSVLSTDTQYF
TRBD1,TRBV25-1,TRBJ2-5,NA,TGTGCCAGAAACCATGGACAGGGGCAAGGGGCCCAGTACTTC,CARNHGQGQGAQYF
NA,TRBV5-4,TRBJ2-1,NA,TGTGCCAGCAGCTTGACAGGGCTAAGCCGATCGAATGAGCAGTTCTTC,CASSLTGLSRSNEQFF
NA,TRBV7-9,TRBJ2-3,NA,TGTGCCAGCACCTCTAGCGCAGATACGCAGTATTTT,CASTSSADTQYF
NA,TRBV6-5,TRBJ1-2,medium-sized,TGTGCCAGCAGTTACGGGACTTATGGCTACACCTTC,CASSYGTYGYTF
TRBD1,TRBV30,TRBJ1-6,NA,TGTGCCTGGAGCACAGGGGTGTACAATTCACCCCTCCACTTT,CAWSTGVYNSPLHF
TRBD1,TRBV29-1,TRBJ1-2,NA,TGCAGCGTAAAGACAGGGGAGAACTATGGCTACACCTTC,CSVKTGENYGYTF
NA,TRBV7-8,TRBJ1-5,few,TGTGCCAGCAGCCCGGCGGGCAATCCCGCGACCAATCAGCCCCAGCATTTT,CASSPAGNPATNQPQHF
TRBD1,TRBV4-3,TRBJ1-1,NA,TGCGCCAGCAGCAGAGCCGGACAGGTCAACACTGAAGCTTTCTTT,CASSRAGQVNTEAFF
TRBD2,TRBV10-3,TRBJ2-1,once,TGTGCCATCAGTGATGGGACTAGCGGGACCTATGAGCAGTTCTTC,CAISDGTSGTYEQFF
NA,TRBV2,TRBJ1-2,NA,TGTGCCAGCAGTGAAATCCCGGGCAGGGCTCTGGGCTACACCTTC,CASSEIPGRALGYTF
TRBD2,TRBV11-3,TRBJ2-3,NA,TGTGCCAGCAGCTTGGCGGGAGGGGGTACAGATACGCAGTATTTT,CASSLAGGGTDTQYF
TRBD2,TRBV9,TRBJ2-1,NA,TGTGCCAGCAGTCTTCCGGGAGGGCCCGTTAATGAGCAGTTCTTC,CASSLPGGPVNEQFF